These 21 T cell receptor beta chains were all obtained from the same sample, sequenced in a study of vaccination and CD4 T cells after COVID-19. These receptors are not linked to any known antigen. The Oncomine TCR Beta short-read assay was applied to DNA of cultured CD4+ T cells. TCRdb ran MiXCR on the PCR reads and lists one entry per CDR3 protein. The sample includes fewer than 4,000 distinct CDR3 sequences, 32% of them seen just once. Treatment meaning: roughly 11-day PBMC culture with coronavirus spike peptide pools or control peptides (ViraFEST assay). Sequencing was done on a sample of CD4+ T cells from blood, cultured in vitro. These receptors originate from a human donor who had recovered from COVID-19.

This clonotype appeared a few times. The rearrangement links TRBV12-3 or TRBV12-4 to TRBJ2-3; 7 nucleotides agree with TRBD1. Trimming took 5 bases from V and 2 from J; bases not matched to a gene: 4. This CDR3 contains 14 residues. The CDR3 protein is CASSEGQSTDTQYF. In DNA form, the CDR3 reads TGTGCCAGCAGTGAGGGACAGTCCACAGATACGCAGTATTTT.

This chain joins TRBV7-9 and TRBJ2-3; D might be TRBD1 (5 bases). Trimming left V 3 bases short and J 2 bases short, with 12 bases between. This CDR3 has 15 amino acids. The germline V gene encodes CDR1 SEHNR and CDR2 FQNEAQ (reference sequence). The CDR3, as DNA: TGTGCCAGCAGCTTGGGCAGGGCCCACACAGATACGCAGTATTTT. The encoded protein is CASSLGRAHTDTQYF.

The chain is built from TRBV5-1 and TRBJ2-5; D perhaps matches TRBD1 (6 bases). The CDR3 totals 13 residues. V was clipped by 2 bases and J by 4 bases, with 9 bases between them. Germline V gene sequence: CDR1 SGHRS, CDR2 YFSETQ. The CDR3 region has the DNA TGCGCCAGCAGCTTCGTAGGGGGAGAGACCCAGTACTTC. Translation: CASSFVGGETQYF.

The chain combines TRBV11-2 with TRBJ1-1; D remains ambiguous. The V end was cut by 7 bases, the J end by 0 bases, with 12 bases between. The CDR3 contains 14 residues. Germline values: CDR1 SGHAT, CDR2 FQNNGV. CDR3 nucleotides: TGTGCCAGCACCCTAGACGGGATGAACACTGAAGCTTTCTTT. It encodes CASTLDGMNTEAFF.

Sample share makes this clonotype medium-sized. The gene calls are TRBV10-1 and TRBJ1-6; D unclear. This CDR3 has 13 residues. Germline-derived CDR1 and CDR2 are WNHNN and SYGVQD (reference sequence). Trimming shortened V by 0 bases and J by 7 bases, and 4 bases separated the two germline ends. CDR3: CASSESGNSPLHF. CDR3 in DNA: TGCGCCAGCAGTGAGTCGGGGAATTCACCCCTCCACTTT.

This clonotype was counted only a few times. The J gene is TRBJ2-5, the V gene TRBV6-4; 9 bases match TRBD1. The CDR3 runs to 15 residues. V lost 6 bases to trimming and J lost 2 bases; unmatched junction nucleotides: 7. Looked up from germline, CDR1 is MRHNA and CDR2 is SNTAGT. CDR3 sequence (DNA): TGTGCCAGCAGCCCGGGACAGGGCAATCAAGAGACCCAGTACTTC. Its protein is CASSPGQGNQETQYF.

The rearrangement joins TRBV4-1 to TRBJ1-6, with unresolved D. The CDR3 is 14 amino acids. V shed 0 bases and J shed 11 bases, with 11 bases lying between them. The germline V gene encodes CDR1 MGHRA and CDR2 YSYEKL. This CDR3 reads CASSQELSRTPLHF. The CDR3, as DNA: TGCGCCAGCAGCCAAGAGTTGTCCAGAACACCCCTCCACTTT.

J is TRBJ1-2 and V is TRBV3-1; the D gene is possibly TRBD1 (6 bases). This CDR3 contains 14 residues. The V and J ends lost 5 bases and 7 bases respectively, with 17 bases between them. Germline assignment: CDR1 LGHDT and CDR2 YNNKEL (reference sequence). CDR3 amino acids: CASSSKRGSSGYTF. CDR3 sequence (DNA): TGTGCCAGCAGCTCCAAGAGGGGGTCGAGTGGCTACACCTTC.

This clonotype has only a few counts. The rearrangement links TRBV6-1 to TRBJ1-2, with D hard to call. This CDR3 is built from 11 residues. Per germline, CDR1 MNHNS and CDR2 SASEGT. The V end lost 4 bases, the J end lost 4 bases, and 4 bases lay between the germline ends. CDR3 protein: CASSAGYGYTF. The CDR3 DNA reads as TGTGCCAGCAGTGCTGGCTATGGCTACACCTTC.

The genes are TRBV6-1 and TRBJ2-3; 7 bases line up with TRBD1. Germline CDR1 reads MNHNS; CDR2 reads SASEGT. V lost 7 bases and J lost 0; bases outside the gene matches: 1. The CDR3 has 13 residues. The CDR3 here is CASTTGSTDTQYF. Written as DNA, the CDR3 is TGTGCCAGCACGACAGGGAGCACAGATACGCAGTATTTT.

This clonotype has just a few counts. In nucleotides, the CDR3 is TGTGCCAGCAGTTATCAGGGCCCCAATCAGCCCCAGCATTTT. This sequence encodes CASSYQGPNQPQHF. The chain links TRBV2 to TRBJ1-5, with TRBD1 as a possible D gene (5 bases). Germline lookup yields CDR1 SNHLY and CDR2 FYNNEI. The CDR3 has 14 residues. V was clipped by 5 bases and J by 3 bases, with 11 bases between them.

This chain's CDR3 is CSANPTSGGNEQFF. The CDR3 coding sequence is TGCAGTGCTAACCCGACTAGCGGGGGGAATGAGCAGTTCTTC. The chain recombines TRBV20-1 with TRBJ2-1; 13 bases agree with TRBD2. The J segment lost 7 bases and the V segment lost 4 bases, leaving 4 bases of the junction unmatched. The CDR3 has 14 amino acids. Germline-derived CDR1 and CDR2 are DFQATT and SNEGSKA (reference sequence).

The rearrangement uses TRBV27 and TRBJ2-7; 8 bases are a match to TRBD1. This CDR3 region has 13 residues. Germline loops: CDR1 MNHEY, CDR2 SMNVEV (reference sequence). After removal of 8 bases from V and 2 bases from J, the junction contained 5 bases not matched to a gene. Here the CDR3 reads CASRGTGAYEQYF. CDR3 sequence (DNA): TGTGCCAGCCGTGGGACAGGAGCCTACGAGCAGTACTTC.

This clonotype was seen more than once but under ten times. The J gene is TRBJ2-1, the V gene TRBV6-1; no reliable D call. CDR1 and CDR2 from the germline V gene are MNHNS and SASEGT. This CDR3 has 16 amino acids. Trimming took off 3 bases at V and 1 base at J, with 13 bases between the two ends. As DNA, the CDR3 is TGTGCCAGCAGTGAGGCAGCCACTCTATCCTACAATGAGCAGTTCTTC. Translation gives CASSEAATLSYNEQFF.

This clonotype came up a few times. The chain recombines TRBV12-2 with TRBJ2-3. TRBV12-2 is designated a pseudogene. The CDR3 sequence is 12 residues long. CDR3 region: CASRLGTDTQYF. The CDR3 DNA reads TGTGCAAGTCGCTTAGGCACAGATACGCAGTATTTT.

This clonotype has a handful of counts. Written as DNA, the CDR3 is TGTGCCAGCAGCCCCGCGACCGGGGAGGGGGAGACCCAGTACTTC. Its translation is CASSPATGEGETQYF. The chain employs TRBV25-1 and TRBJ2-5, with 7 bases fitting TRBD2. Germline V gene data show CDR1 as MGHDK and CDR2 as SYGVNS. Trimming removed 6 bases from V and 5 bases from J; junction bases left unmatched: 12. CDR3 size: 15 residues. The complete variable domain, with remaining parts taken from reference TRBV25-1 and TRBJ2-5, reads EADIYQTPRYLVIGTGKKITLECSQTMGHDKMYWYQQDPGMELHLIHYSYGVNSTEKGDLSSESTVSRIRTEHFPLTLESARPSHTSQYLCASSPATGEGETQYFGPGTRLLVL.

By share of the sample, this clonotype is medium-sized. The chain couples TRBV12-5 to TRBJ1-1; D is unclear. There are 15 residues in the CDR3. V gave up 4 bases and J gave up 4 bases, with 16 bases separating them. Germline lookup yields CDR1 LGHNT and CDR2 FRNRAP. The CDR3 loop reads CASGSGRGTGTEAFF. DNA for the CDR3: TGTGCTAGTGGTTCTGGTCGGGGAACGGGCACTGAAGCTTTCTTT.

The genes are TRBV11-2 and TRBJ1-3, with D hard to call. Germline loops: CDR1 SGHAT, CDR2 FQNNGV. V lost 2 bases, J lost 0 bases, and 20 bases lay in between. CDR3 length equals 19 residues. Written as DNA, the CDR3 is TGTGCCAGCAGCTTAATGGCGACAAGCAGCACAAGCTCTGGAAACACCATATATTTT. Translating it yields CASSLMATSSTSSGNTIYF. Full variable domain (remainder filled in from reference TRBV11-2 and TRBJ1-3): EAGVAQSPRYKIIEKRQSVAFWCNPISGHATLYWYQQILGQGPKLLIQFQNNGVVDDSQLPKDRFSAERLKGVDSTLKIQPAKLEDSAVYLCASSLMATSSTSSGNTIYFGEGSWLTVV.

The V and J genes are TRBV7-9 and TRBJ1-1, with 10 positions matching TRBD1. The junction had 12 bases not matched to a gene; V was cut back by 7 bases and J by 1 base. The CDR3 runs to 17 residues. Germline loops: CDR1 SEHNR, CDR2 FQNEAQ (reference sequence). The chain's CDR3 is CASNFPGQGRENTEAFF. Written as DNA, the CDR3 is TGTGCCAGCAACTTCCCGGGACAGGGGAGAGAGAACACTGAAGCTTTCTTT.

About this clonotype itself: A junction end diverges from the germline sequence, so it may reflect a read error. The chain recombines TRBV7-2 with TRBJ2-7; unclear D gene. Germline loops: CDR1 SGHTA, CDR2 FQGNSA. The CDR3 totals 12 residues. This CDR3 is CAGSLSSYEQYF. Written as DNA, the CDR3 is TGTGCCGGCAGCCTGAGCTCCTACGAGCAGTACTTC.

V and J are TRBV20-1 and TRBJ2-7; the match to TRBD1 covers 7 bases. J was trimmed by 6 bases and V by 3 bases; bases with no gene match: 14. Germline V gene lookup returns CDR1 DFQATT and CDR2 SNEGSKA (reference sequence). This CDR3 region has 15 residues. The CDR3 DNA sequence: TGCAGTGCTAGTGCTCTCTCGGGACAGTACAGCGAGCAGTACTTC. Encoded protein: CSASALSGQYSEQYF.